This entry lists 26 T cell receptor beta chains sequenced from one sample in a study of T cell responses to AZD1222 COVID-19 vaccine (dated by TCRdb to 2020 to 2023). The time point label, read with the paper, signifies: about 28 days (+/-7) after the second vaccine dose. Library preparation was by the immunoSEQ multiplex PCR assay. Sourced from immuneACCESS, this table was stored by TCRdb with only in-frame sequences that have V and J called. A share of the clones is absent; for the studies checked, an unresolved V gene accounts for under half, and the remainder has no known explanation. The sample contains 110,000 or so clones, just over 85% of them found a single time. The ten largest clones take up roughly 18% of the sample. This specimen was peripheral blood, taken 28 days after the second AZD1222 dose. Receptors originate from an adult who received the AZD1222 COVID-19 vaccine.

CDR3 bases: TGTGCCAGCAGCTTCGGGGGGTTAGACTATGGCTACACCTTC. Translating gives CASSFGGLDYGYTF. This chain joins TRBV7-9 and TRBJ1-2, with D possibly matching TRBD1 (5 bases). Trimming shortened V by 3 bases and J by 3 bases, and 11 bases separated the two germline ends. The CDR3 is 14 amino acids. Germline assignment: CDR1 SEHNR and CDR2 FQNEAQ (reference sequence).

V gene TRBV29-1 combines with J gene TRBJ2-7; 12 nucleotides line up with TRBD2. Trimming cost V 5 bases and J 4 bases; bases outside gene matches: 6. Looked up from germline, CDR1 is SQVTM and CDR2 is ANQGSEA. The CDR3 covers 14 residues. The CDR3, as DNA: TGCAGCGTTACGGGACTAGCGGGTGGATACGAGCAGTACTTC. This translates into CSVTGLAGGYEQYF.

In this sample, this clone turned up once. The chain combines TRBV7-2 with TRBJ1-2; no reliable D call. CDR3 length: 16 residues. Germline V gene lookup returns CDR1 SGHTA and CDR2 FQGNSA. Trimming pared 6 bases from V and 3 bases from J, leaving 20 bases between. CDR3 bases: TGTGCCAGCAGTTTCCAACAGCTCCGAAGGGACTATGGCTACACCTTC. Translated: CASSFQQLRRDYGYTF.

V gene TRBV11-2 combines with J gene TRBJ1-1; no firm D call. This CDR3 has 15 amino acids. The V end lost 6 bases, the J end lost 4 bases, and 18 bases lay between the germline ends. Germline V gene lookup returns CDR1 SGHAT and CDR2 FQNNGV. CDR3 loop: CASRAAARVGTEAFF. The DNA for the CDR3 is TGTGCCAGCAGGGCCGCGGCTAGGGTAGGCACTGAAGCTTTCTTT.

The chain has TRBV13 and TRBJ1-1, with D perhaps TRBD1 (6 bases). V was trimmed by 5 bases and J by 1 base, leaving 11 bases between them. The CDR3 runs to 14 residues. CDR1 is PRHDT and CDR2 is FYEKMQ in the germline V gene (reference sequence). CDR3 DNA: TGTGCCAGCAGCCTCAGGGGAAAGAACACTGAAGCTTTCTTT. Protein: CASSLRGKNTEAFF.

V and J are TRBV5-1 and TRBJ2-1; 14 nucleotides match TRBD2. Per the germline V gene, CDR1 is SGHRS and CDR2 is YFSETQ. The CDR3 totals 17 residues. V shed 4 bases and J 6 bases; nucleotides not matched to a gene: 9. The DNA of the CDR3 is TGCGCCAGCAGCCTCGGGACTAGCGGGAGTAGGGGCAATGAGCAGTTCTTC. Translating it yields CASSLGTSGSRGNEQFF.

J is TRBJ2-6 and V is TRBV7-9, with 10 bases fitting TRBD1. The V gene's germline CDR1 is SEHNR and CDR2 FQNEAQ (reference sequence). With V trimmed by 6 bases and J by 0 bases, 5 bases remained unmatched. The CDR3 is 17 residues long. CDR3 loop: CASSPRDRGSGANVLTF. The CDR3 bases are TGTGCCAGCAGTCCCCGGGACAGGGGCTCTGGGGCCAACGTCCTGACTTTC.

CDR3 in DNA: TGTGCCAGCAGCATCGACAGGGTAAGGACAGATACGCAGTATTTT. Translated: CASSIDRVRTDTQYF. The V gene is TRBV27, the J gene TRBJ2-3; 7 bases line up with TRBD1. This CDR3 region has 15 residues. V gave up 6 bases and J gave up 3 bases; unmatched junction bases: 9. In germline, CDR1 is MNHEY, CDR2 SMNVEV (reference sequence).

V gene TRBV4-2 combines with J gene TRBJ2-1, with 7 bases matching TRBD2. Germline V CDR1 and CDR2: LGHNA, YNFKEQ. This CDR3 is built from 15 residues. V trimming: 4 bases; J trimming: 10 bases; junction bases outside the gene matches: 13. The chain's CDR3 is CASSLASGLQREQFF. As DNA, the CDR3 is TGTGCCAGCAGCCTAGCTAGCGGCCTACAAAGGGAGCAGTTCTTC.

The rearrangement links TRBV18 to TRBJ2-3, with a weak D call TRBD2 (6 bases). The CDR3 totals 15 residues. The V and J ends lost 5 bases and 2 bases respectively, with 14 bases between them. Germline-derived CDR1 and CDR2 are KGHSH and LQKENI. The CDR3 region has the DNA TGTGCCAGCTCATCCGGGAGTCCCCCCACAGATACGCAGTATTTT. Its translation: CASSSGSPPTDTQYF.

This clone was seen a handful of times. V usage is TRBV7-6 and J usage is TRBJ1-1; D is perhaps TRBD1 (5 bases). From germline, CDR1 is SGHVS and CDR2 FNYEAQ. Trimming removed 3 bases from V and 0 bases from J, with 14 bases in between. The CDR3 has 16 residues. The CDR3 spells CASSLEGRSMNTEAFF. The DNA of the CDR3 is TGTGCCAGCAGCTTGGAGGGGCGAAGTATGAACACTGAAGCTTTCTTT.

The J gene is TRBJ1-2, the V gene TRBV5-5; 10 nucleotides match TRBD1. The CDR3 contains 16 residues. The trim removed 2 bases at V and 8 bases at J, leaving 12 bases unmatched. Germline assignment: CDR1 SGHKS and CDR2 YYEKEE (reference sequence). Written as DNA, the CDR3 is TGTGCCAGCAGCTTATGGGTCGGGACAGGGGTTAGCGGCTACACCTTC. Amino acid sequence: CASSLWVGTGVSGYTF.

V usage is TRBV28 and J usage is TRBJ1-3, with D unresolved. This CDR3 spans 13 amino acids. CDR1 is MDHEN, CDR2 SYDVKM, per germline. V dropped 4 bases and J dropped 0 bases, with 4 bases sitting between them. The CDR3 loop reads CASSWGSGNTIYF. The CDR3 coding sequence is TGTGCCAGCAGTTGGGGCTCTGGAAACACCATATATTTT.

This clone was counted only a few times. The chain carries TRBV30 and TRBJ1-5; 7 bases are a match to TRBD1. V gave up 4 bases and J gave up 3 bases; unmatched junction bases: 3. This CDR3 comprises 13 residues. Germline values: CDR1 GTSNPN, CDR2 SVGIG (reference sequence). CDR3: CAWNRGDNQPQHF. In nucleotides, the CDR3 is TGTGCCTGGAACAGGGGAGACAATCAGCCCCAGCATTTT.

The chain has TRBV10-3 and TRBJ2-1, with TRBD2 matching 9 bases. Unmatched junction bases numbered 10, after V lost 8 bases and J lost 5 bases. The CDR3 totals 15 residues. Germline-derived CDR1 and CDR2 are ENHRY and SYGVKD. CDR3: CAIGGLAGTDNEQFF. The CDR3 nucleotides read TGTGCCATCGGGGGTCTAGCGGGGACAGACAATGAGCAGTTCTTC.

The rearrangement joins TRBV7-9 to TRBJ2-3, with D perhaps TRBD1 or TRBD2 (6 bases each). The V gene lost 5 bases and the J gene lost 3 bases, with 21 bases spanning the gap. The germline gives CDR1 SEHNR, CDR2 FQNEAQ (reference sequence). This CDR3 spans 17 amino acids. CDR3 coding DNA: TGTGCCAGCAGCCCGAGGAGGTTCGGGGGCCGTACAGATACGCAGTATTTT. As protein: CASSPRRFGGRTDTQYF.

J is TRBJ2-3 and V is TRBV29-1; no clear D. Germline assignment: CDR1 SQVTM and CDR2 ANQGSEA. This CDR3 region has 13 residues. Trimming removed 7 bases at V and 0 bases at J, with 11 bases between. The CDR3 DNA sequence: TGCAGCGGAACTGGTCAGAGCACAGATACGCAGTATTTT. This gives the protein CSGTGQSTDTQYF.

V gene TRBV5-1 combines with J gene TRBJ2-3; 9 bases map to TRBD1. The V segment lost 0 bases and the J segment 2 bases; nucleotides outside the gene matches: 7. Germline CDR1 reads SGHRS; CDR2 reads YFSETQ. The CDR3 consists of 17 residues. Written as DNA, the CDR3 is TGCGCCAGCAGCTTGGACTTTAGGACAGGGGACACAGATACGCAGTATTTT. Translated: CASSLDFRTGDTDTQYF.

This clone came up a few times. The J gene is TRBJ1-2, the V gene TRBV6-1, with D uncertain. Trimming removed 3 bases at V and 4 bases at J, with 18 bases between. The CDR3 contains 16 residues. Looked up from germline, CDR1 is MNHNS and CDR2 is SASEGT. As DNA, the CDR3 is TGTGCCAGCAGTGAGGATGGGCTTATGGGATTCTATGGCTACACCTTC. It translates to CASSEDGLMGFYGYTF.

The chain links TRBV27 to TRBJ2-5; 9 positions match TRBD2. The CDR3 is 19 residues long. V gave up 0 bases and J gave up 8 bases; unmatched junction bases: 19. Germline CDR1 reads MNHEY; CDR2 reads SMNVEV (reference sequence). CDR3 coding DNA: TGTGCCAGCAGTTTATCCGGTGGGGGCCGGGTGAGCGGGAGGTACACCCAGTACTTC. Residues: CASSLSGGGRVSGRYTQYF.

The chain employs TRBV29-1 and TRBJ1-1; D is ambiguous. Germline CDR1 is SQVTM and CDR2 is ANQGSEA. The CDR3 sequence is 12 residues long. V lost 6 bases and J 4 bases, leaving 12 bases between the germline ends. The CDR3 region has the DNA TGCAGCGTCCGGGGTTTGAGCACTGAAGCTTTCTTT. This gives the protein CSVRGLSTEAFF. Combining the CDR3 with reference TRBV29-1 and TRBJ1-1 gives the whole variable domain SAVISQKPSRDICQRGTSLTIQCQVDSQVTMMFWYRQQPGQSLTLIATANQGSEATYESGFVIDKFPISRPNLTFSTLTVSNMSPEDSSIYLCSVRGLSTEAFFGQGTRLTVV.

The chain links TRBV28 to TRBJ1-4, with 9 bases fitting TRBD1. V was clipped by 6 bases and J by 7 bases; unmatched bases: 6. The CDR3 is 14 residues long. Germline V lookup: CDR1 MDHEN, CDR2 SYDVKM. CDR3 in amino acids: CASRTTGGSEKLFF. The CDR3 DNA reads TGTGCCAGCAGGACCACAGGGGGCTCTGAAAAACTGTTTTTT.

The chain recombines TRBV9 with TRBJ1-2; D is ambiguous. Germline V CDR1 and CDR2: SGDLS, YYNGEE. This CDR3 spans 17 amino acids. Trimming removed 0 bases from V and 0 bases from J, with 15 bases in between. Here the CDR3 DNA reads TGTGCCAGCAGCGTAGCGGGCGGGGTAAGGCCTAACTATGGCTACACCTTC. It is translated as CASSVAGGVRPNYGYTF.

The sample holds one count of this clone. This chain links TRBV24-1 with TRBJ2-1, with D unresolved. The CDR3 is made up of 13 amino acids. V was trimmed by 3 bases and J by 9 bases, leaving 11 bases between them. Germline V CDR1 and CDR2: KGHDR, SFDVKD. This CDR3 reads CATSDPPITEQFF. The CDR3 DNA sequence: TGTGCCACCAGTGATCCCCCCATCACTGAGCAGTTCTTC.

This clone was seen more than once but under ten times. The chain is built from TRBV7-9 and TRBJ1-5; no clear D gene. Trimming cost V 5 bases and J 5 bases, with 7 bases left between them. Germline V CDR1 and CDR2: SEHNR, FQNEAQ (reference sequence). The CDR3 is 12 residues long. CDR3 sequence (DNA): TGTGCCAGCAGCGACGGGGATCAGCCCCAGCATTTT. It is translated as CASSDGDQPQHF.

The V call is TRBV29-1, the J call TRBJ1-1; perhaps TRBD1 as D (5 bases). Germline-derived CDR1 and CDR2 are SQVTM and ANQGSEA. This CDR3 has 12 residues. Trimming shortened V by 3 bases and J by 11 bases, and 16 bases separated the two germline ends. The CDR3 sequence: CSVDYDSPLAFF. The CDR3 nucleotides are TGCAGCGTTGATTATGACAGCCCCCTCGCTTTCTTT.